This T cell receptor beta chain was profiled in a study of Ad26.COV2.S vaccination and SARS-CoV-2 variants. As for the study in general: Dosing was one shot or two shots 56 days apart.

Assay used: immunoSEQ multiplex PCR; TCRdb lists only in-frame clones, some missing. Among hundreds of thousands of clones listed, around 83% were seen once. Concerning this clone: The target antigen is unknown.

General observations from the study: Reportedly, after vaccination the spike-specific CD8+ and CD4+ T cell responses displayed substantial breadth.

Treatment denoted: some 20 received Ad26.COV2.S at low or high dose, single or two shots; roughly five received placebo; per-sample allocation not given. On day 63 after the first injection, vaccine and placebo recipients gave samples. This TCR was sampled from a person aged 18-60 years who received the Ad26.COV2.S COVID-19 vaccine or a placebo. The material sequenced was peripheral blood, taken in a trial of Ad26.COV2.S vaccine versus placebo.

The CDR3 sequence: CASRRQGANTEAFF. CDR3 nucleotide sequence: TGTGCCAGCAGGCGACAGGGAGCGAACACTGAAGCTTTCTTT. V usage is TRBV27 and J usage is TRBJ1-1, with TRBD1 matching over 7 bases. Germline loops: CDR1 MNHEY, CDR2 SMNVEV (reference sequence). This CDR3 contains 14 residues. V was pared by 6 bases and J by 1 base, with 5 bases of the junction left unmatched.